The clone carrying this T cell receptor (beta chain) has more than one count but fewer than ten. V lost 7 bases and J lost 11; bases outside the gene matches: 21. The germline V gene encodes CDR1 LNHDA and CDR2 SQIVND (reference sequence). The CDR3 contains 17 residues. Study processing details: It was from reference gene primer amplification that nucleated cell counts were estimated. Sequenced by immunoSEQ multiplex PCR; TCRdb stores in-frame clones only, minus some. The V and J calls and clone size come from that table; D and trimming were worked out from the DNA. Seen here are 9,500 to 15,000 clones, less than 80% observed once, and the top ten hold 6%. The sample belongs to a study of blood T cell repertoires in COVID-19. Study summary: Samples of COVID-19 (acute and convalescent) were obtained from the United States, Italy and Spain. PBMCs, B-cell-depleted T cells, or T cells were the source of the cDNA or gDNA that made up the material.

Followed longitudinally, the Seattle patients had been enrolled during active infection. This TCR derives from a man between 60 and 70 years old with COVID-19, enrolled during active disease. Sequencing was carried out using peripheral blood. The chain recombines TRBV19 with TRBJ1-1; 11 bases map to TRBD1. The CDR3 reads CASTRSRPGQGVSRAFF. The CDR3 bases are TGTGCCAGTACCCGATCCCGCCCGGGACAGGGGGTGTCGCGGGCTTTCTTT.